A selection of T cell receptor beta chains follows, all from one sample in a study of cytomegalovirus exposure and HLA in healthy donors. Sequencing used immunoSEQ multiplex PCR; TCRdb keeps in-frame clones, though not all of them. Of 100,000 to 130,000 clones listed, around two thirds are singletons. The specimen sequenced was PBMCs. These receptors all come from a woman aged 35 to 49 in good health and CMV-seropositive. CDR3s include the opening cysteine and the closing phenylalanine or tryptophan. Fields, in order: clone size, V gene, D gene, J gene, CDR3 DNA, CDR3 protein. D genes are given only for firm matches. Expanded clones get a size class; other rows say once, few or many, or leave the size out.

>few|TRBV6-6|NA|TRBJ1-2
TGTGCCAGCAGTTACTCTGGGAGCCCTAACTATGGCTACACCTTC
CASSYSGSPNYGYTF
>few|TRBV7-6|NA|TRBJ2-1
TGTGCCAGCAGCTCAACCGACAGAGTTGAGCAGTTCTTC
CASSSTDRVEQFF
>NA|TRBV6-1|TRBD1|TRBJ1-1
TGTGCCAGCAGTTCCGGGACAGCGAACACTGAAGCTTTCTTT
CASSSGTANTEAFF
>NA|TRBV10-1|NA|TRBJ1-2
TGCGCCAGCAGTGAGACCGGGAACTATGGCTACACCTTC
CASSETGNYGYTF
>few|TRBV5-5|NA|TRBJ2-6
TGTGCCAGCAGCTTCGGGTACTCTGGGGCCAACGTCCTGACTTTC
CASSFGYSGANVLTF
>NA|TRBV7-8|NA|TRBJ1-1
TGTGCCAGCAGCACACAGGGGAACACTGAAGCTTTCTTT
CASSTQGNTEAFF
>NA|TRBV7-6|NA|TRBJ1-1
TGTGCCAGCAGCCCTAGGCCGGTGATAGGGAACACTGAAGCTTTCTTT
CASSPRPVIGNTEAFF
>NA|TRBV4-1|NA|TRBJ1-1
TGCGCCAGCAGCCACAGACGGGATAACACTGAAGCTTTCTTT
CASSHRRDNTEAFF
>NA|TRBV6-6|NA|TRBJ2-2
TGTGCCAGCAGTTACCATCAAGGGGTGGGGGAGCTGTTTTTT
CASSYHQGVGELFF
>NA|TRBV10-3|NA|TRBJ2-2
TGTGCCGTCTCCGAGGGTGTCACCGGGGAGCTGTTTTTT
CAVSEGVTGELFF
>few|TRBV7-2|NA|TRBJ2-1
TGTGCCAGCAGCCCGAACTATCCTGAGCAGTTCTTC
CASSPNYPEQFF
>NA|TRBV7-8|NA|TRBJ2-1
TGTGCCAGCAGAGGGGGTAGGTGGCTCCGCCACTACAATGAGCAGTTCTTC
CASRGGRWLRHYNEQFF
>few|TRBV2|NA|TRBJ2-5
TGTGCCAGCAGACCCGACTCAGTTGGGGCCGCCCAGTACTTC
CASRPDSVGAAQYF
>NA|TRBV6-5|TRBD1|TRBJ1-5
TGTGCCAGTGAAGGACAGGCCGACGGGGGGCCCCAGCATTTT
CASEGQADGGPQHF
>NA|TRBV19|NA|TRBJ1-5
TGTGCCAGTAGTATAGGTTACAGGGGCAATCAGCCCCAGCATTTT
CASSIGYRGNQPQHF
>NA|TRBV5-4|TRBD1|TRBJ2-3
TGTGCCAGCACCATAGAGGGGGCCACAGATACGCAGTATTTT
CASTIEGATDTQYF